These 25 T cell receptor beta chains came from one sample sequenced in a study of T cells in Graves' hyperthyroidism and ophthalmopathy. TCR beta CDR3 regions were amplified from RNA transcripts. An initial round of RT-PCR targeting the TCR CDR3 relied on the HTBI primer set. TCRdb analysed the multiplex PCR reads with MiXCR anew, one entry per CDR3 protein. The sample has roughly 720,000 distinct CDR3 sequences; roughly 17% are singletons. Sequenced input: blood. These receptor sequences come from a man in his fifties with Graves' hyperthyroidism.

The chain is built from TRBV5-5 and TRBJ2-2; the D is unclear. Germline V CDR1 and CDR2: SGHKS, YYEKEE (reference sequence). V lost 0 bases and J lost 1, with 10 bases in between. The CDR3 spans 16 residues. Here the CDR3 DNA reads TGTGCCAGCAGCTTGGGGCGCCAACAGAACACCGGGGAGCTGTTTTTT. Residues: CASSLGRQQNTGELFF.

There are many counts of this clonotype. The rearrangement joins TRBV18 to TRBJ1-5; D gene uncertain. Trimming pared 5 bases from V and 4 bases from J, leaving 9 bases between. The CDR3 extends over 13 amino acids. CDR1 is KGHSH and CDR2 is LQKENI in the germline V gene. The CDR3 nucleotides read TGTGCCAGCTCAGAGGACGGAAATCAGCCCCAGCATTTT. This encodes CASSEDGNQPQHF.

This clonotype came up many times. The chain couples TRBV7-8 to TRBJ2-3; 10 bases are a match to TRBD2. The germline V gene encodes CDR1 SGHVS and CDR2 FQNEAQ. This CDR3 contains 18 residues. J lost 0 bases, V lost 4 bases, and 10 bases had no gene match. CDR3: CASSSRAGGPSSTDTQYF. The CDR3 coding sequence is TGTGCCAGCAGCTCCCGAGCGGGAGGGCCATCCAGCACAGATACGCAGTATTTT.

The V and J genes are TRBV4-3 and TRBJ2-1; tentatively, D is TRBD2 (5 bases). CDR1 is LGHNA and CDR2 is YSLEER in the germline V gene. V was trimmed by 0 bases and J by 6 bases, leaving 6 bases between them. The CDR3 is 13 residues long. The CDR3, as DNA: TGCGCCAGCAGCCAAGAGCGGGTCAATGAGCAGTTCTTC. Protein product: CASSQERVNEQFF.

A word on this clonotype: A read error is possible here, since a much larger clone lies one base away. The J gene is TRBJ2-1, the V gene TRBV14; 8 bases are a match to TRBD2. This CDR3 is built from 17 residues. With 0 bases clipped from V and 9 bases from J, the junction kept 13 bases outside the gene matches. Germline lookup yields CDR1 SGHDN and CDR2 FVKESK. This CDR3 reads CASSQDRIGRAICEQFF. CDR3 in DNA: TGTGCCAGCAGCCAAGATCGTATCGGGAGGGCCATCTGTGAGCAGTTCTTC.

Ten or more counts support this clonotype. The chain combines TRBV9 with TRBJ1-1; 8 bases map to TRBD1. The CDR3 totals 15 residues. V lost 2 bases and J lost 4; bases outside the gene matches: 7. Germline V lookup: CDR1 SGDLS, CDR2 YYNGEE. The CDR3 DNA reads as TGTGCCAGCAGCGTTAGGACAGGGTCAGGCACTGAAGCTTTCTTT. This gives the protein CASSVRTGSGTEAFF.

This clonotype was observed many times. Germline and junction disagree at one end, which may indicate a read error. CDR3 bases: TGTGCCAGCTCGCAAAGGGGGGAGACCCAGTACTTC. Translation: CASSQRGETQYF. The gene calls are TRBV4-1 and TRBJ2-5, with D possibly matching TRBD1 (6 bases). Germline V gene data show CDR1 as MGHRA and CDR2 as YSYEKL. The CDR3 loop spans 12 amino acids.

V gene TRBV5-1 combines with J gene TRBJ2-1; 13 bases are shared with TRBD2. Losses at the gene ends were 4 bases for V and 6 bases for J; bases not matched to a gene: 4. This CDR3 has 15 amino acids. Germline V gene lookup returns CDR1 SGHRS and CDR2 YFSETQ. CDR3: CASSPGLAGSNEQFF. CDR3 nucleotides: TGCGCCAGCAGCCCGGGACTAGCGGGGTCCAATGAGCAGTTCTTC.

This chain uses TRBV18 with TRBJ2-5; 7 nucleotides match TRBD2. The CDR3 has 14 amino acids. Per the germline V gene, CDR1 is KGHSH and CDR2 is LQKENI. J was trimmed by 1 base and V by 3 bases; bases with no gene match: 2. The CDR3 region is CASSPGGPQETQYF. The CDR3 DNA reads as TGTGCCAGCTCACCGGGAGGGCCCCAAGAGACCCAGTACTTC.

In regard to this clonotype: This may be a read error: a much more frequent sequence differs by one nucleotide. V gene TRBV28 combines with J gene TRBJ2-7; D gene unclear. The CDR3 loop spans 14 amino acids. Trimming removed 10 bases from V and 3 bases from J, with 19 bases in between. Germline V gives CDR1 MDHEN, CDR2 SYDVKM. In DNA, the CDR3 is TGTGCCAACAGCTCACATGGCGGATACTACGAGCAGTACTTC. Translated, it gives CANSSHGGYYEQYF.

The V gene is TRBV20-1, the J gene TRBJ1-2, with TRBD1 as a possible D gene (6 bases). CDR1 and CDR2 from the germline V gene are DFQATT and SNEGSKA (reference sequence). The CDR3 loop spans 11 amino acids. The V end lost 4 bases, the J end lost 9 bases, and 12 bases lay between the germline ends. The CDR3 protein is CSATTGISYTF. The CDR3 DNA sequence: TGCAGTGCTACCACAGGGATTAGCTACACCTTC.

This clonotype has only a few counts. This rearrangement joins TRBV2 to TRBJ1-1, with TRBD1 as a possible D gene (5 bases). V was clipped by 3 bases and J by 0 bases, with 17 bases between them. The CDR3 is 17 residues long. Germline V lookup: CDR1 SNHLY, CDR2 FYNNEI. The CDR3 DNA sequence: TGTGCCAGCAGTGAGAGACAGCACCAGGCCATGAACACTGAAGCTTTCTTT. Residues: CASSERQHQAMNTEAFF.

The table lists this clonotype with many counts. The chain uses TRBV28 and TRBJ2-7; 9 bases map to TRBD1. The CDR3 extends over 15 amino acids. V lost 3 bases to trimming and J lost 6 bases; unmatched junction nucleotides: 9. Germline CDR1 is MDHEN and CDR2 is SYDVKM. CDR3 in amino acids: CASSFLRTGDGEQYF. In nucleotides, the CDR3 is TGTGCCAGCAGTTTCCTACGGACAGGGGATGGCGAGCAGTACTTC.

This clonotype was detected many times. The V call is TRBV11-1, the J call TRBJ1-2, with 10 bases that match TRBD1. The CDR3 sequence is 13 residues long. CDR1 and CDR2 (germline): SGHAT, FQDESV (reference sequence). With 6 bases clipped from V and 8 bases from J, the junction kept 6 bases outside the gene matches. CDR3 in amino acids: CASRRTGGTGYTF. The CDR3 nucleotides read TGTGCCAGCAGGAGGACAGGGGGAACGGGCTACACCTTC.

This clonotype has at least ten counts. The chain uses TRBV3-1 and TRBJ1-1; D might be TRBD1 (6 bases). The germline V gene encodes CDR1 LGHDT and CDR2 YNNKEL (reference sequence). V was trimmed by 2 bases and J by 5 bases, leaving 15 bases between them. The CDR3 contains 15 residues. The CDR3 spells CASSQQQGRETEAFF. In DNA, the CDR3 is TGTGCCAGCAGCCAACAACAGGGACGGGAGACTGAAGCTTTCTTT. The whole variable domain, filled in from reference TRBV3-1 and TRBJ1-1, reads DTAVSQTPKYLVTQMGNDKSIKCEQNLGHDTMYWYKQDSKKFLKIMFSYNNKELIINETVPNRFSPKSPDKAHLNLHINSLELGDSAVYFCASSQQQGRETEAFFGQGTRLTVV.

A single count supports this clonotype. The chain employs TRBV24-1 and TRBJ2-6; no clear D gene. Germline values: CDR1 KGHDR, CDR2 SFDVKD. The CDR3 has 13 residues. V was trimmed by 9 bases and J by 2 bases, leaving 7 bases between them. The CDR3 is CATVIPGANVLTF. The CDR3, as DNA: TGTGCCACCGTAATCCCTGGGGCCAACGTCCTGACTTTC.

Comments on this clonotype: This may be a read error: a much more frequent sequence differs by one nucleotide. This rearrangement joins TRBV7-9 to TRBJ2-2; 8 bases fit TRBD1. The CDR3 consists of 14 residues. Germline V gene sequence: CDR1 SEHNR, CDR2 FQNEAQ (reference sequence). J was trimmed by 9 bases and V by 6 bases; bases with no gene match: 9. As DNA, the CDR3 is TGTGCCAGCAGTCTGAGACAGGGGACCCGGGAGCTGTTTTTT. It encodes CASSLRQGTRELFF.

V usage is TRBV27 and J usage is TRBJ1-2, with D uncertain. Between the trimmed V and J ends, which lost 8 bases and 4 bases, there was a span of 14 bases. Germline V lookup: CDR1 MNHEY, CDR2 SMNVEV (reference sequence). The CDR3 consists of 13 residues. CDR3 amino acids: CASGSKEVYGYTF. CDR3 DNA: TGTGCCAGCGGGTCCAAAGAGGTCTATGGCTACACCTTC.

This clonotype was picked up a small number of times. The genes are TRBV12-3 or TRBV12-4 and TRBJ2-1; D tentatively reads TRBD1 or TRBD2 (5 bases each). Trimming pared 2 bases from V and 8 bases from J, leaving 19 bases between. CDR3 length: 16 amino acids. The CDR3 loop is CASSLPRGVSVYEQFF. The CDR3 DNA reads as TGTGCCAGCAGTTTACCAAGAGGGGTGTCCGTCTATGAGCAGTTCTTC.

This clonotype was counted at least ten times. The chain uses TRBV12-3 or TRBV12-4 and TRBJ2-5; possible D gene TRBD2, 6 bases. V shed 6 bases and J shed 5 bases, with 25 bases lying between them. The CDR3 totals 17 residues. The DNA for the CDR3 is TGTGCCAGCAGGGGATTGACGTTCCGGGGACTGGGCGAGACCCAGTACTTC. Translated: CASRGLTFRGLGETQYF.

This chain links TRBV12-3 or TRBV12-4 with TRBJ2-2, with 7 positions matching TRBD1. After removal of 5 bases from V and 1 base from J, the junction contained 7 bases not matched to a gene. This CDR3 is built from 16 residues. CDR3 in DNA: TGTGCCAGCAGTCTCCGGGACAGCCTGAACACCGGGGAGCTGTTTTTT. This codes for CASSLRDSLNTGELFF.

This clonotype turned up a few times. The chain employs TRBV4-1 and TRBJ2-5; D is uncertain. V gave up 0 bases and J gave up 1 base, with 6 bases separating them. This CDR3 region has 14 residues. The V gene's germline CDR1 is MGHRA and CDR2 YSYEKL. The chain's CDR3 is CASSQDWGQETQYF. In nucleotides, the CDR3 is TGCGCCAGCAGCCAAGATTGGGGCCAAGAGACCCAGTACTTC.

The genes are TRBV19 and TRBJ2-6; D is undetermined. With 9 bases removed from V and 2 bases from J, the gap between germline ends came to 20 bases. Germline assignment: CDR1 LNHDA and CDR2 SQIVND (reference sequence). The CDR3 contains 17 residues. DNA for the CDR3: TGTGCCAGCCGGCTGGACCCGAATGTGGCTGGGGCCAACGTCCTGACTTTC. It yields the protein CASRLDPNVAGANVLTF. The full variable domain, its missing parts supplied by reference TRBV19 and TRBJ2-6, is DGGITQSPKYLFRKEGQNVTLSCEQNLNHDAMYWYRQDPGQGLRLIYYSQIVNDFQKGDIAEGYSVSREKKESFPLTVTSAQKNPTAFYLCASRLDPNVAGANVLTFGAGSRLTVL.

V and J are TRBV12-3 or TRBV12-4 and TRBJ2-7; 7 bases align to TRBD1. Unmatched junction bases numbered 6, after V lost 10 bases and J lost 6 bases. The CDR3 contains 11 residues. The CDR3: CATRQGIEQYF. For the CDR3, the DNA is TGTGCCACCCGACAGGGTATCGAGCAGTACTTC.

This clonotype was seen a handful of times. V usage is TRBV7-8 and J usage is TRBJ2-7; D uncertain. Trimming took 5 bases from V and 9 from J, leaving 14 bases between them. The CDR3 totals 12 residues. The germline V gene has CDR1 SGHVS and CDR2 FQNEAQ. The CDR3 nucleotides are TGTGCCAGCAGCCTTGTTGGAAACCCGCAGTACTTC. Protein product: CASSLVGNPQYF.